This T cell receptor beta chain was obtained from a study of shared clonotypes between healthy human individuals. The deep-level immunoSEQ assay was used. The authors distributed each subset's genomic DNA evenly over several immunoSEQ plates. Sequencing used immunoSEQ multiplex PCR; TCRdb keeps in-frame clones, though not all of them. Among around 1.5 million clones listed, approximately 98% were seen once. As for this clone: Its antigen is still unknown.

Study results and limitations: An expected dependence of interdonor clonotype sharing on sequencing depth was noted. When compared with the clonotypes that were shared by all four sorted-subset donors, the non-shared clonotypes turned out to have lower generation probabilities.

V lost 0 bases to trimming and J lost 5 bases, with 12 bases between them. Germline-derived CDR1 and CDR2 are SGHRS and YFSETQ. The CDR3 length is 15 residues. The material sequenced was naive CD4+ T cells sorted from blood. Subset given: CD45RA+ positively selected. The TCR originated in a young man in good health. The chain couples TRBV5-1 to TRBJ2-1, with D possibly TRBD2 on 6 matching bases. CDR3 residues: CASSLVGLADNEQFF. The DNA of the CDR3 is TGCGCCAGCAGCTTGGTAGGTTTAGCGGACAATGAGCAGTTCTTC.